The clone carrying this T cell receptor beta chain appeared a single time. What it binds is not known. The germline CDR1 and CDR2 sequences are LGHNA and YNFKEQ. V lost 5 bases and J lost 5; bases outside the gene matches: 8. CDR3 length: 14 amino acids. This PCR relied on a set of 60 Vbeta primers and 13 Jbeta primers. Repertoires were generated with immunoSEQ multiplex PCR, while TCRdb's copy carries only in-frame clones and drops some. The sample holds fewer than 110,000 clones, 75% to 90% seen once. The record originates from a study of cytomegalovirus exposure and HLA in healthy donors. Points from the study as a whole: Earlier analysis looked at TCR beta V segments, and most were productive about 90% or about 30% of the time. Analysis performed later found roughly 17,000 TCR beta sequences associated with HLA alleles at 0.05 false discovery rate.

The chain uses TRBV4-2 and TRBJ2-5; TRBD2 agrees at 7 bases. The TCR originated in a man aged 25 to 45 in good health and CMV-seronegative. Specimen: PBMCs. The CDR3 bases are TGTGCCAGCAGCGCGGGCGGGAGCAAGGAGACCCAGTACTTC. Translated: CASSAGGSKETQYF.